This record looks at one T cell receptor (beta chain) sequence and its context. The antigen is not known. Assay: immunoSEQ multiplex PCR; the TCRdb copy retains only in-frame clones and omits some. The data contain 43,000 or so clones, 88% of them singletons. These data belong to a study of OX40 agonist ivuxolimab in advanced cancers. On the study more broadly: The patients received agonistic anti-OX40 (CD134) antibody ivuxolimab. The study, taken as a whole, reports: Still undetermined is the antigen specificity of the expanded peripheral T cells.

The CDR3 length is 14 residues. Trimming took off 1 base at V and 7 bases at J, with 10 bases between the two ends. The germline CDR1 and CDR2 sequences are SGHTA and FQGNSA. It was autoimmune disease history or systemic immunosuppression that excluded patients. The chain couples TRBV7-2 to TRBJ1-4; weak D call: TRBD1 (6 bases). The clonotype was recovered from an adult with an advanced solid tumor such as melanoma, head and neck, liver or kidney cancer. The input for sequencing was CD4+ or CD8+ T cells sorted from blood, taken in a trial of the OX40 agonist ivuxolimab. The CDR3 sequence is CASSLGRGGEKLFF. In nucleotides, the CDR3 is TGTGCCAGCAGCTTAGGGAGGGGGGGTGAAAAACTGTTTTTT.